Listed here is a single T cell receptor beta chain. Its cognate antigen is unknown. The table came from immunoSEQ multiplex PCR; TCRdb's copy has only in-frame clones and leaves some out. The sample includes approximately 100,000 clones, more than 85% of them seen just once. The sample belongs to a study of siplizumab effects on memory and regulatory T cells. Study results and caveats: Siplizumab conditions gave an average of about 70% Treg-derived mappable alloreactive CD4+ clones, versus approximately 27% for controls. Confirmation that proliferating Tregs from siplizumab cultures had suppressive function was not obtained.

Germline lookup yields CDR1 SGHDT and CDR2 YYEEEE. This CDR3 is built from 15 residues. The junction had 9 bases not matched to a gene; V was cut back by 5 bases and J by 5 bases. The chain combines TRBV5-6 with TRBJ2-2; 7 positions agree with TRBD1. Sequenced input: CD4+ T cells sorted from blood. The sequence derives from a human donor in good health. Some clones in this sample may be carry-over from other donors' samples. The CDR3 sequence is CASSPTGDWTGELFF. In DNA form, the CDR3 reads TGTGCCAGCAGTCCCACAGGGGATTGGACCGGGGAGCTGTTTTTT.